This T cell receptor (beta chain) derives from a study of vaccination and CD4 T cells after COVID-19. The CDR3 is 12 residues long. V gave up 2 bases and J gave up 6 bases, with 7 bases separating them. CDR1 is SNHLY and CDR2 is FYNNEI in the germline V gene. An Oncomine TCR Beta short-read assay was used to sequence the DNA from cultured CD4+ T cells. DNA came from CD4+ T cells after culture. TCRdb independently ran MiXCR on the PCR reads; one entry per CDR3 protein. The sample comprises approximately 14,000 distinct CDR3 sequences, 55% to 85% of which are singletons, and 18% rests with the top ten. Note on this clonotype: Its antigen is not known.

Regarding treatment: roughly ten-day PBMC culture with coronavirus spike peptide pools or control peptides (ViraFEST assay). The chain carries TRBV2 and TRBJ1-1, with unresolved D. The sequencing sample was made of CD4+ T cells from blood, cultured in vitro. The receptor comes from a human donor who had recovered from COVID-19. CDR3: CASSEMGAEAFF. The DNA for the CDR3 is TGTGCCAGCAGTGAAATGGGCGCTGAAGCTTTCTTT.